What follows is one TCR beta chain and its context. The junction had 8 bases not matched to a gene; V was cut back by 6 bases and J by 2 bases. Germline V gene sequence: CDR1 MNHNS, CDR2 SASEGT. The CDR3 loop spans 16 amino acids. The data are from a study of T cell responses to AZD1222 COVID-19 vaccine. Only in-frame clones appear in the TCRdb table, and some are missing; sequencing was by immunoSEQ multiplex PCR. The table has roughly 200,000 clones, around 92% seen once; the top ten hold over 1%. This clonotype was obtained from an adult in good health. The rearrangement links TRBV6-1 to TRBJ2-1, with TRBD1 matching 9 bases. The source was peripheral blood, collected on day 0 of AZD1222 vaccination. DNA for the CDR3: TGTGCCAGCAGCGAATCCGGGACAGGGACCTACAATGAGCAGTTCTTC. This encodes CASSESGTGTYNEQFF.